The source of this T cell receptor (beta chain) is a study of immune evolution from preneoplasia to lung adenocarcinoma. Study-level findings and limits: Normal lung had highest clonality; later lesions appeared denser, more diverse. Normal lung had the highest top T cell clone frequencies.

Assay used: immunoSEQ multiplex PCR; TCRdb lists only in-frame clones, some missing. Altogether some 9,200 clones are present, just under 80% being singletons, with the ten largest covering around 12%. V was cut by 1 base and J by 6 bases, with 12 bases left in between. The germline CDR1 and CDR2 sequences are SGHTA and FQGNSA. The CDR3 runs to 14 residues. Resections took place in Japan or China from about 2014 to 2017. Premalignant or tumor cells were enriched by macro-dissection after pathologic assessment. Points on this clone: Its antigen is currently unknown.

This chain joins TRBV7-2 and TRBJ1-1; no firm D call. This clonotype was sampled from a person of 80 years or more with lung adenocarcinoma. Sequencing was performed on FFPE lung adenocarcinoma in situ tissue. The chain's CDR3 is CASSLEGGTSEAFF. The CDR3 DNA sequence: TGTGCCAGCAGCTTAGAAGGAGGAACATCTGAAGCTTTCTTT.